This T cell receptor (beta chain) emerged from a study of siplizumab effects on memory and regulatory T cells. Points from the study as a whole: A minor fraction of alloreactive clones, and no more, mapped to unstimulated subsets. For mappable alloreactive CD4+ clones, the mean Treg-derived fraction was around 74% with siplizumab and under 35% in controls. Proliferating siplizumab-cultured Tregs lacked confirmed suppressive function.

In each sample, about 100,000 TCR templates were assayed. The table came from immunoSEQ multiplex PCR; TCRdb's copy has only in-frame clones and leaves some out. The sample includes tens of thousands of clones, around 97% seen only once; the top ten take roughly 1.1%. V shed 5 bases, J shed 1 base, and the junction held 6 bases outside the gene matches. Germline V gene data show CDR1 as MDHEN and CDR2 as SYDVKM. The CDR3 consists of 15 residues. Worth noting for this clone: The target antigen is unknown.

The chain joins TRBV28 to TRBJ2-7; 9 bases line up with TRBD2. The TCR sequence derives from a human donor in good health. The sequenced material came from naive CD8+ T cells sorted from blood. CDR3 DNA sequence: TGTGCCAGCAGTCTCGCGGGAGGGGGGTCCTACGAGCAGTACTTC. As protein: CASSLAGGGSYEQYF.